Following are 3 T cell receptor beta chains from one sample sequenced in a study of cytomegalovirus exposure and HLA in healthy donors. This PCR relied on a set of 60 Vbeta primers and 13 Jbeta primers. Sequenced by immunoSEQ multiplex PCR; TCRdb stores in-frame clones only, minus some. The sample contains approximately 80,000 clones, 55% to 85% of which appear only once. The specimen sequenced was PBMCs. These receptors all stem from a woman aged 40-49 years in good health and CMV-seropositive.

This rearrangement joins TRBV29-1 to TRBJ2-7, with D possibly being TRBD1 (6 bases). Trimming shortened V by 6 bases and J by 1 base, and 13 bases separated the two germline ends. Germline CDR1 reads SQVTM; CDR2 reads ANQGSEA. This CDR3 is 13 amino acids long. CDR3 DNA sequence: TGCAGCGTAGGGACGGACAGATCCTACGAGCAGTACTTC. It specifies CSVGTDRSYEQYF.

In its sample, this clone was seen a few times. The V call is TRBV7-2, the J call TRBJ1-1; TRBD1 is a possible D gene (6 bases). Germline loops: CDR1 SGHTA, CDR2 FQGNSA. V lost 1 base, J lost 5 bases, and 11 bases lay in between. The CDR3 is 14 residues long. The CDR3 nucleotides read TGTGCCAGCAGCTTAGACAGGGTAGAGACTGAAGCTTTCTTT. Amino acids: CASSLDRVETEAFF.

The chain has TRBV2 and TRBJ1-1; tentatively, D is TRBD1 (5 bases). CDR1 and CDR2 from the germline V gene are SNHLY and FYNNEI. The length of the CDR3 is 14 residues. The germline V and J ends were trimmed by 5 bases and 3 bases, with 13 bases remaining between them. The DNA of the CDR3 is TGTGCCAGCAGTTGGGGGGAGTCGGACACTGAAGCTTTCTTT. Protein sequence: CASSWGESDTEAFF. The full variable domain, rest sourced from reference TRBV2 and TRBJ1-1, is EPEVTQTPSHQVTQMGQEVILRCVPISNHLYFYWYRQILGQKVEFLVSFYNNEISEKSEIFDDQFSVERPDGSNFTLKIRSTKLEDSAMYFCASSWGESDTEAFFGQGTRLTVV.